This TCR beta chain was retrieved from a study of cytomegalovirus exposure and HLA in healthy donors. After removal of 0 bases from V and 8 bases from J, the junction contained 1 base not matched to a gene. Germline V CDR1 and CDR2: SGHKS, YYEKEE (reference sequence). This CDR3 contains 13 residues. Unrecorded immune exposure was likely among donors, who were nominally healthy when sampled. 60 Vbeta and 13 Jbeta primers were used in PCR. Assay: immunoSEQ multiplex PCR; the TCRdb copy retains only in-frame clones and omits some. Of some 80,000 clones in the sample, roughly a tenth were seen once. The material sequenced was PBMCs. The TCR originated in a man aged 60 to 69 in good health and CMV-seropositive. The chain couples TRBV5-5 to TRBJ1-4; 7 nucleotides agree with TRBD1. In DNA form, the CDR3 reads TGTGCCAGCAGCTTGGTGGGACAGGAAAAACTGTTTTTT. It is translated as CASSLVGQEKLFF. Using reference TRBV5-5 and TRBJ1-4 for the parts outside the CDR3, the full variable domain is DAGVTQSPTHLIKTRGQQVTLRCSPISGHKSVSWYQQVLGQGPQFIFQYYEKEERGRGNFPDRFSARQFPNYSSELNVNALLLGDSALYLCASSLVGQEKLFFGSGTQLSVL.